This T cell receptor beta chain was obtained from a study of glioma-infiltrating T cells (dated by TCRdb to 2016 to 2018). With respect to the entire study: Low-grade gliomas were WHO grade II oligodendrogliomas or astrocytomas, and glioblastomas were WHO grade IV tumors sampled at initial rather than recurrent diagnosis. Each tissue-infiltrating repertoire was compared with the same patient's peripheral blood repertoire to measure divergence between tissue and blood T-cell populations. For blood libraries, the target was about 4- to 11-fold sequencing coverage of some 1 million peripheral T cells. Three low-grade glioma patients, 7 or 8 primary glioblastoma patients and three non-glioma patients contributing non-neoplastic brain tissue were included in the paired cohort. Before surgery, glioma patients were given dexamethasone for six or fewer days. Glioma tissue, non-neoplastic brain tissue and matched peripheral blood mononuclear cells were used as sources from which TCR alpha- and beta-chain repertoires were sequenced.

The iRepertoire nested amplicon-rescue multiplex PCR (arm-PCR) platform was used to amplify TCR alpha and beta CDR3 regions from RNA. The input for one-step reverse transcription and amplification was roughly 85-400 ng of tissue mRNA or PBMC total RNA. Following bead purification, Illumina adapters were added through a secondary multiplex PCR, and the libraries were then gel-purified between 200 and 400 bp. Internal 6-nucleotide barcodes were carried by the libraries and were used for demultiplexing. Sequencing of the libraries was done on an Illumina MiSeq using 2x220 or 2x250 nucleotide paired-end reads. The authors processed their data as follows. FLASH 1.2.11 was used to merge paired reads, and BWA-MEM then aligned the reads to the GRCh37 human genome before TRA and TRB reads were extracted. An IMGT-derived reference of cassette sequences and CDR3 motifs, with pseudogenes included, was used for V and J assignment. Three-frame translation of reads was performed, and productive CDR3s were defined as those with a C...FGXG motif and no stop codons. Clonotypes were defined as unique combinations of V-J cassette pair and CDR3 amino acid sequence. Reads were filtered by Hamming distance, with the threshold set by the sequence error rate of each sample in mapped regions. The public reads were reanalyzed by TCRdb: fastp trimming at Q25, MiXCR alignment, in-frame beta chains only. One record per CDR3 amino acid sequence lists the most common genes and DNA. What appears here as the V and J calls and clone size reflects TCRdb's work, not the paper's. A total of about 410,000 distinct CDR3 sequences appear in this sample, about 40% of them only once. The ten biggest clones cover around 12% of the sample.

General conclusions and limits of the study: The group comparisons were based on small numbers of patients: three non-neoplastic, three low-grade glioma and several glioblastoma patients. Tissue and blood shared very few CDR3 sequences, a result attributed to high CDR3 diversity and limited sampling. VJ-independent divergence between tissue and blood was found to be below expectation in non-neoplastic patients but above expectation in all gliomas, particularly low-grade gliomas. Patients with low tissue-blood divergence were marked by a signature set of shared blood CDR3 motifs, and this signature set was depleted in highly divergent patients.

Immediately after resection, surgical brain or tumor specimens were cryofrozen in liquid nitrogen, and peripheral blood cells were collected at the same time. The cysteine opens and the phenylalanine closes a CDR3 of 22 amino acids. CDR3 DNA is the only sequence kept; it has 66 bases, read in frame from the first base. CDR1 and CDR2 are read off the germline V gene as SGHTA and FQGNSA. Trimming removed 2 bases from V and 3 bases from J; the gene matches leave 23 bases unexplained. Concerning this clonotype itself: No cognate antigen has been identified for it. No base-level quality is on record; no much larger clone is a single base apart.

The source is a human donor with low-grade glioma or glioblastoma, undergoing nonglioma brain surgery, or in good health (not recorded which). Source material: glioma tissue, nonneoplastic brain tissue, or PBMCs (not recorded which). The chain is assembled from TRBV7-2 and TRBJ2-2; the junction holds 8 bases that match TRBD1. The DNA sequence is TGTGCCAGCAGCTTATACCCCTGGCCGACAGGGGCCGTACAACTCTACACCGGGGAGCTGTTTTTT. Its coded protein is CASSLYPWPTGAVQLYTGELFF.